The 12 T cell receptor beta chains below all came from one sample that was sequenced in a study of T-cell reconstitution after alpha-beta-depleted transplantation in children. Molecular barcoding with unique molecular identifiers was used for the TCRbeta library. One entry per CDR3 protein, called by TCRdb with MiXCR from the PCR reads. The data contain about 610,000 distinct CDR3 sequences, roughly 10% of them singletons. The starting material was PBMCs from the stem cell graft donor, obtained from the stem cell graft. The receptors stem from a human donor who donated a stem cell graft to a child with acute myeloid leukemia.

In this sample, this clonotype turned up a few times. The chain carries TRBV5-1 and TRBJ1-2; TRBD1 matches at 7 bases. This CDR3 is built from 14 residues. Germline CDR1 is SGHRS and CDR2 is YFSETQ. The J segment lost 1 base and the V segment lost 4 bases, leaving 4 bases of the junction unmatched. The CDR3 DNA is TGCGCCAGCAGCCTGGGACAGAGTAACTATGGCTACACCTTC. The encoded protein is CASSLGQSNYGYTF.

This clonotype was recorded at least ten times. CDR3 loop: CSVPGQGQYVYEQYF. The CDR3 DNA sequence: TGCAGCGTTCCCGGACAGGGCCAATACGTATACGAGCAGTACTTC. The chain couples TRBV29-1 to TRBJ2-7; 8 bases map to TRBD1. Germline-derived CDR1 and CDR2 are SQVTM and ANQGSEA. The CDR3 sequence is 15 residues long. The trim removed 5 bases at V and 4 bases at J, leaving 13 bases unmatched.

This clonotype was detected a few times. The chain employs TRBV29-1 and TRBJ2-1; D is tentatively TRBD1 or TRBD2 (5 bases each). The CDR3 is made up of 16 amino acids. Germline V gene lookup returns CDR1 SQVTM and CDR2 ANQGSEA. V shed 4 bases and J shed 8 bases, with 24 bases lying between them. The CDR3 bases are TGCAGCGTTGCAGAGAGGGGACCCTCCACGGAGGATGAGCAGTTCTTC. Protein product: CSVAERGPSTEDEQFF.

This clonotype has a count of ten or more. The genes are TRBV24-1 and TRBJ2-2; TRBD2 matches at 10 bases. The CDR3 is made up of 14 amino acids. The germline CDR1 and CDR2 sequences are KGHDR and SFDVKD. Unmatched junction bases numbered 4, after V lost 4 bases and J lost 9 bases. Written as DNA, the CDR3 is TGTGCCACCAGTGAGTCTAGCGGGAGAAGGGAGCTGTTTTTT. Translated: CATSESSGRRELFF.

This clonotype was found many times. The CDR3 reads CASSGVGQRSYEQYF. The CDR3 DNA is TGTGCCAGCAGTGGGGTAGGACAGCGATCCTACGAGCAGTACTTC. V and J are TRBV12-3 or TRBV12-4 and TRBJ2-7, with TRBD1 as a possible D gene (6 bases). The V end was cut by 5 bases, the J end by 1 base, with 15 bases between. This CDR3 spans 15 amino acids.

This clonotype is medium-sized in the sample. The V and J genes are TRBV12-3 or TRBV12-4 and TRBJ2-7, with 7 bases matching TRBD2. CDR3 size: 16 residues. Germline trimming cut 8 bases from V and 5 bases from J; bases unmatched to any gene: 18. Here the CDR3 DNA reads TGTGCCAGCGGTACTGGGGGGAGGGCCTTCCTCCACGAGCAGTACTTC. Translated: CASGTGGRAFLHEQYF.

This clonotype has a handful of counts. The chain couples TRBV7-2 to TRBJ2-7; no definite D call. V was pared by 3 bases and J by 3 bases, with 12 bases between. The CDR3 consists of 14 residues. The V gene's germline CDR1 is SGHTA and CDR2 FQGNSA. CDR3 sequence: CASSFQQILYEQYF. As DNA, the CDR3 is TGTGCCAGCAGCTTCCAACAGATCCTCTACGAGCAGTACTTC. The full variable domain, with the rest looked up from reference TRBV7-2 and TRBJ2-7, is GAGVSQSPSNKVTEKGKDVELRCDPISGHTALYWYRQSLGQGLEFLIYFQGNSAPDKSGLPSDRFSAERTGGSVSTLTIQRTQQEDSAVYLCASSFQQILYEQYFGPGTRLTVT.

This clonotype showed up just a few times. The chain is built from TRBV11-3 and TRBJ2-3; D is perhaps TRBD1 (5 bases). The germline V and J ends were trimmed by 6 bases and 0 bases, with 13 bases remaining between them. The germline CDR1 and CDR2 sequences are SGHNT and YENEEA. This CDR3 region has 15 residues. CDR3 loop: CASSQGSRSTDTQYF. In DNA form, the CDR3 reads TGTGCCAGCAGTCAGGGTAGCCGGAGCACAGATACGCAGTATTTT.

This clonotype occurred many times. The germline gene is not matched at one end of the junction; a read error may be the cause. The rearrangement links TRBV7-9 to TRBJ2-7; TRBD2 agrees at 8 bases. From germline, CDR1 is SEHNR and CDR2 FQNEAQ (reference sequence). The CDR3 sequence is 14 residues long. In nucleotides, the CDR3 is TGTGCCAGCACCTTAGCGGGAACTCCTGGCGAGCAGTACTTC. This translates into CASTLAGTPGEQYF.

This clonotype was seen only a few times. This sequence joins TRBV7-3 and TRBJ2-1; a weak D match, TRBD1 (5 bases). From germline, CDR1 is SGHTA and CDR2 FQGTGA. The CDR3 runs to 15 residues. V was cut by 0 bases and J by 15 bases, with 21 bases left in between. CDR3 in amino acids: CASSLTAGKFQDLFF. The CDR3 coding sequence is TGTGCCAGCAGCTTAACAGCAGGGAAGTTTCAAGATTTGTTCTTC.

This clonotype showed up many times. The J gene is TRBJ2-2, the V gene TRBV5-1, with no clear D. V was cut by 0 bases and J by 3 bases, with 6 bases left in between. Per germline, CDR1 SGHRS and CDR2 YFSETQ. The CDR3 has 14 amino acids. The CDR3 nucleotides read TGCGCCAGCAGCTTGGCAGGAGACACCGGGGAGCTGTTTTTT. Protein sequence: CASSLAGDTGELFF.

The V gene is TRBV5-1, the J gene TRBJ2-1; 8 positions agree with TRBD2. This CDR3 has 17 amino acids. V lost 0 bases and J lost 1; bases outside the gene matches: 6. Germline CDR1 is SGHRS and CDR2 is YFSETQ. CDR3 sequence: CASSLGSGSISYNEQFF. The CDR3 DNA reads as TGCGCCAGCAGCTTGGGGAGCGGGAGTATTTCCTACAATGAGCAGTTCTTC.